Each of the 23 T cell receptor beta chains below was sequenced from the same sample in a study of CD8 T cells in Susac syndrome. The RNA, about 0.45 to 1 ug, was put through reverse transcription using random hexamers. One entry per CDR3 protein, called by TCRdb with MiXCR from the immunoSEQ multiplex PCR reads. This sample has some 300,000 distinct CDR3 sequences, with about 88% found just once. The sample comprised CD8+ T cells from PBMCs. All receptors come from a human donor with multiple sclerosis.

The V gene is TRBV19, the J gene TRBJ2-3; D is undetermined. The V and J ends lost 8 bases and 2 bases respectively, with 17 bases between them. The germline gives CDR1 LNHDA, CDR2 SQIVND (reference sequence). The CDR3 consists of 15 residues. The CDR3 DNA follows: TGTGCCAGTCGCAGTATTTCCTCCACCACAGATACGCAGTATTTT. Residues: CASRSISSTTDTQYF. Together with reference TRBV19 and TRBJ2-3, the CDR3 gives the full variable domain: DGGITQSPKYLFRKEGQNVTLSCEQNLNHDAMYWYRQDPGQGLRLIYYSQIVNDFQKGDIAEGYSVSREKKESFPLTVTSAQKNPTAFYLCASRSISSTTDTQYFGPGTRLTVL.

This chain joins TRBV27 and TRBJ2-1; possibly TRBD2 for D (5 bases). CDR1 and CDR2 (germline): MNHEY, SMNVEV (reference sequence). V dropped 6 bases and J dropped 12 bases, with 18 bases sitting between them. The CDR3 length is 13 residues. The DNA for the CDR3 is TGTGCCAGCAGCCACGGGAAAGTCAGCTGGCAGTTCTTC. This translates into CASSHGKVSWQFF.

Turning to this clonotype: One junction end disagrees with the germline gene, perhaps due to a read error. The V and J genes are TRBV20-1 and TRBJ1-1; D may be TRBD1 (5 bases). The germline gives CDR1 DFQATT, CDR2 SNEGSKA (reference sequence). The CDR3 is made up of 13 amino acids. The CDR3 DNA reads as TGCAGTGCTACTCAGGGAATGAACACTGAAGCTTCCTTT. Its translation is CSATQGMNTEASF.

The CDR3 region has the DNA TGCAGTGCTACCTCATACCGGGACAGGGGAGAGACCCAGTACTTC. It is translated as CSATSYRDRGETQYF. The V gene is TRBV20-1, the J gene TRBJ2-5; TRBD1 matches 10 bases. CDR1 DFQATT and CDR2 SNEGSKA come from the germline V gene (reference sequence). CDR3 length: 15 amino acids. V lost 4 bases, J lost 4 bases, and 9 bases stayed unmatched.

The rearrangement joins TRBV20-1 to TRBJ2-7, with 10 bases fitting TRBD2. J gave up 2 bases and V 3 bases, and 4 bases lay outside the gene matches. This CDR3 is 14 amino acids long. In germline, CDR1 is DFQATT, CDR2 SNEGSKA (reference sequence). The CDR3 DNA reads TGCAGTGCTAGTGGACTAGCGGAGCCCTACGAGCAGTACTTC. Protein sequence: CSASGLAEPYEQYF.

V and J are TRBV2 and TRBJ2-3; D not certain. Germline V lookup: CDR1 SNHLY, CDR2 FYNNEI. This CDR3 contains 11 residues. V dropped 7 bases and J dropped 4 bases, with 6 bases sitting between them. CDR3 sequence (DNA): TGTGCCAGCATTGGCCCAGATACGCAGTATTTT. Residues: CASIGPDTQYF. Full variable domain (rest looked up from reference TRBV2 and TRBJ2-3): EPEVTQTPSHQVTQMGQEVILRCVPISNHLYFYWYRQILGQKVEFLVSFYNNEISEKSEIFDDQFSVERPDGSNFTLKIRSTKLEDSAMYFCASIGPDTQYFGPGTRLTVL.

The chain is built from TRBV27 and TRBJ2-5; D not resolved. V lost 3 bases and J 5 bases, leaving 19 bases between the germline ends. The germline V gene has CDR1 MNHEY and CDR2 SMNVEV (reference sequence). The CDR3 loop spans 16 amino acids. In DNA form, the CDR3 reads TGTGCCAGCAGTTTTAGGGAACCGACCTTAGGGGAGACCCAGTACTTC. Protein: CASSFREPTLGETQYF.

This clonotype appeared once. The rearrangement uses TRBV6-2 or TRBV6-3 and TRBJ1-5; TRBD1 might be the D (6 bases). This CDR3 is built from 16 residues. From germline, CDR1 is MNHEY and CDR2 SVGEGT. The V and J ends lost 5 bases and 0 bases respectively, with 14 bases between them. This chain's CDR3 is CASSHRQDYSNQPQHF. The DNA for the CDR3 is TGTGCCAGCAGTCATCGACAGGACTATAGCAATCAGCCCCAGCATTTT.

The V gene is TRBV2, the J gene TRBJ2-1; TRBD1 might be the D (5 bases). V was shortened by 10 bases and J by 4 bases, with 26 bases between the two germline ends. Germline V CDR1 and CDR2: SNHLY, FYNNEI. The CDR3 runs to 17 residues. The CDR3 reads CATQRQPTDNLYNEQFF. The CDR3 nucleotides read TGTGCCACCCAAAGACAGCCGACGGACAATTTATACAATGAGCAGTTCTTC.

The CDR3 DNA follows: TGTGCCAGCATTTTCTCCTACGAGCAGTACTTC. This encodes CASIFSYEQYF. The chain couples TRBV2 to TRBJ2-7; D gene unclear. Trimming stripped 7 bases from V and 0 bases from J, with 4 bases between. Per the germline V gene, CDR1 is SNHLY and CDR2 is FYNNEI. The CDR3 covers 11 residues. The variable domain in full, with the rest retrieved from reference TRBV2 and TRBJ2-7, is EPEVTQTPSHQVTQMGQEVILRCVPISNHLYFYWYRQILGQKVEFLVSFYNNEISEKSEIFDDQFSVERPDGSNFTLKIRSTKLEDSAMYFCASIFSYEQYFGPGTRLTVT.

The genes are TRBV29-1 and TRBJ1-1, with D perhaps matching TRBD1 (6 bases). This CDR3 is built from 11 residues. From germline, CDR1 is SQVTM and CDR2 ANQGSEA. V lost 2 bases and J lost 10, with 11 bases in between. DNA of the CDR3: TGCAGCGTTGAACTCAGGGGCCGAGCTTTCTTT. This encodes CSVELRGRAFF.

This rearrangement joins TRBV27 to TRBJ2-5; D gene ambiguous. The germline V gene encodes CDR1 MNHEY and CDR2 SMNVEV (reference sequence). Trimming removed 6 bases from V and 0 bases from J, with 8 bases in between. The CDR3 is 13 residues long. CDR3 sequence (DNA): TGTGCCAGCAGCAATGGGTACCAAGAGACCCAGTACTTC. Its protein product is CASSNGYQETQYF.

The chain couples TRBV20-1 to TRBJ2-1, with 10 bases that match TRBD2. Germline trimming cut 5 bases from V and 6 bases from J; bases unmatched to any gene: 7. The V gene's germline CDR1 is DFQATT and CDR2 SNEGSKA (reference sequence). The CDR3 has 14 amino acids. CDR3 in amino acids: CSAPSGRRFNEQFF. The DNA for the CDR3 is TGCAGTGCTCCTAGCGGGAGACGTTTCAATGAGCAGTTCTTC.

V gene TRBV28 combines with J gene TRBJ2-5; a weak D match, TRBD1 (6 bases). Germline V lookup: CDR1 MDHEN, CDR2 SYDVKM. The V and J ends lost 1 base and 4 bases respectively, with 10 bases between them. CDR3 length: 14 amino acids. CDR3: CASSLSQGRETQYF. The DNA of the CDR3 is TGTGCCAGCAGTTTATCCCAGGGGAGAGAGACCCAGTACTTC.

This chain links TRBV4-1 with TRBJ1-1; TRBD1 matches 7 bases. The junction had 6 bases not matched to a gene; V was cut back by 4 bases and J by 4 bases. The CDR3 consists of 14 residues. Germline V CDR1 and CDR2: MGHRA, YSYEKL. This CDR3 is CASSRIGGGTEAFF. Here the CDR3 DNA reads TGCGCCAGCAGCCGAATAGGGGGCGGCACTGAAGCTTTCTTT.

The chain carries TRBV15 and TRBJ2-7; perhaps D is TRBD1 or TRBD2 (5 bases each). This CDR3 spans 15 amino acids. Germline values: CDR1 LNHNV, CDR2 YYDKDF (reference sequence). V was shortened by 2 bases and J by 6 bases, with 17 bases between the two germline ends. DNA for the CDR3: TGTGCCACCAGCAGAATTCCGGGACCTAGAGCCGAGCAGTACTTC. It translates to CATSRIPGPRAEQYF.

The CDR3 is CASSRGEGTYNEQFF. The DNA of the CDR3 is TGCGCCAGCAGCCGGGGGGAAGGTACCTACAATGAGCAGTTCTTC. The chain is built from TRBV4-1 and TRBJ2-1, with a possible D match to TRBD2 (6 bases). Germline lookup yields CDR1 MGHRA and CDR2 YSYEKL. V lost 4 bases and J 2 bases, leaving 12 bases between the germline ends. This CDR3 region has 15 residues.

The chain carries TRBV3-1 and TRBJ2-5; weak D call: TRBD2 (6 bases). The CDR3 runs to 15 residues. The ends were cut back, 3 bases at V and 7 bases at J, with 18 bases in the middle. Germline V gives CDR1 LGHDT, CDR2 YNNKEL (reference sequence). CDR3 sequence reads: CASSHYRAGVGTQYF. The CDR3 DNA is TGTGCCAGCAGCCATTATCGAGCGGGCGTTGGGACCCAGTACTTC.

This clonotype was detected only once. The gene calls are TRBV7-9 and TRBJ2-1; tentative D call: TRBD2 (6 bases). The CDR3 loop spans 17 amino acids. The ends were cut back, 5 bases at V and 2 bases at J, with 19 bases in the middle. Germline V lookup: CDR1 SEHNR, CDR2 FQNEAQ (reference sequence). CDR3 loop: CASSLSLGRGPYNEQFF. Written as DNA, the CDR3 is TGTGCCAGCAGCCTATCGTTAGGGCGGGGACCCTACAATGAGCAGTTCTTC.

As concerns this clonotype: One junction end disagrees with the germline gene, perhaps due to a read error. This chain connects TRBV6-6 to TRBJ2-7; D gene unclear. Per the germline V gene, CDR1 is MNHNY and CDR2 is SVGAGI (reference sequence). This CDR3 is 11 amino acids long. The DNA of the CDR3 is TGTGCCGGCAGTTCGATGAACGAGCAGTACTTC. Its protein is CAGSSMNEQYF.

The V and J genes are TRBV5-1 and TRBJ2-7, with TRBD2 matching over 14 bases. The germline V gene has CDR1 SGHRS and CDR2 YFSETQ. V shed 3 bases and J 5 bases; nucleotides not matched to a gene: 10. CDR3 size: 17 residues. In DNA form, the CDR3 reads TGCGCCAGCAGCTCCGGGACTAGCGGGGGAGGATACCACGAGCAGTACTTC. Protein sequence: CASSSGTSGGGYHEQYF.

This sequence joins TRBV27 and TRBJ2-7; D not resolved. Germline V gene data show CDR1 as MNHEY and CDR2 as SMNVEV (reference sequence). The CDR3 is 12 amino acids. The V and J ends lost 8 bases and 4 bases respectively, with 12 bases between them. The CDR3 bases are TGTGCCAGCGGTGGACGGATTTACGAGCAGTACTTC. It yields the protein CASGGRIYEQYF.

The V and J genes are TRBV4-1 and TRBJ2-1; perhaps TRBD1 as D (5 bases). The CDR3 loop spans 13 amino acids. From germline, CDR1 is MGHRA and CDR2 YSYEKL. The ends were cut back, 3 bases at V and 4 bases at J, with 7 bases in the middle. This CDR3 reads CASSQGLYNEQFF. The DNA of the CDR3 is TGCGCCAGCAGCCAGGGGCTTTACAATGAGCAGTTCTTC.